What follows are 29 T cell receptor beta chains derived from one specimen sequenced in a study of shared clonotypes between healthy human individuals. TCRdb's copy holds only in-frame clones and misses some; the assay was immunoSEQ multiplex PCR. This sample has roughly 520,000 clones, with about 96% found just once. The sample comprised naive CD4+ T cells sorted from blood. Subset of the sample: CD45RA+ positively selected. Every receptor here comes from a woman aged 25 to 45 in good health.

This chain joins TRBV4-1 and TRBJ1-4; the D is unclear. Trimming took 3 bases from V and 4 from J, leaving 9 bases between them. The CDR3 consists of 14 residues. Germline V lookup: CDR1 MGHRA, CDR2 YSYEKL. This chain's CDR3 is CASSQRRFNEKLFF. The DNA of the CDR3 is TGCGCCAGCAGCCAGCGGAGGTTTAATGAAAAACTGTTTTTT.

V is TRBV9 and J is TRBJ1-4; D ambiguous. V dropped 4 bases and J dropped 8 bases, with 15 bases sitting between them. In germline, CDR1 is SGDLS, CDR2 YYNGEE. The CDR3 runs 14 residues. The CDR3 sequence is CASSSPEVDEKLFF. The DNA for the CDR3 is TGTGCCAGCAGCTCACCGGAGGTGGACGAAAAACTGTTTTTT.

This chain links TRBV6-6 with TRBJ2-1; TRBD2 matches at 11 bases. The V gene's germline CDR1 is MNHNY and CDR2 SVGAGI (reference sequence). With V trimmed by 5 bases and J by 7 bases, 10 bases remained unmatched. This CDR3 has 16 amino acids. The CDR3 nucleotides read TGTGCCAGCAGTCAAATTAGCGGGAGGGTCGGGAATGAGCAGTTCTTC. Protein: CASSQISGRVGNEQFF.

This rearrangement joins TRBV10-2 to TRBJ1-2, with unresolved D. This CDR3 is built from 14 residues. The germline CDR1 and CDR2 sequences are WSHSY and SAAADI. V was pared by 2 bases and J by 6 bases, with 13 bases between. The DNA of the CDR3 is TGCGCCAGCAGTGAGACGACGGCAGTCCATGGCTACACCTTC. This encodes CASSETTAVHGYTF.

The V call is TRBV27, the J call TRBJ1-2; 10 bases map to TRBD1. In germline, CDR1 is MNHEY, CDR2 SMNVEV (reference sequence). This CDR3 spans 17 amino acids. The trim removed 6 bases at V and 7 bases at J, leaving 17 bases unmatched. The CDR3 here is CASRKMTGGFQVGGYTF. In nucleotides, the CDR3 is TGTGCCAGCAGGAAAATGACAGGGGGCTTTCAAGTAGGTGGCTACACCTTC.

This chain uses TRBV5-1 with TRBJ1-4, with a tentative D call TRBD1 (6 bases). This CDR3 is 16 amino acids long. V was clipped by 4 bases and J by 4 bases, with 17 bases between them. Germline loops: CDR1 SGHRS, CDR2 YFSETQ. Here the CDR3 DNA reads TGCGCCAGCAGCACGGACAGAAGCCTCAATAATGAAAAACTGTTTTTT. It specifies CASSTDRSLNNEKLFF. Together with reference TRBV5-1 and TRBJ1-4, the CDR3 gives the full variable domain: KAGVTQTPRYLIKTRGQQVTLSCSPISGHRSVSWYQQTPGQGLQFLFEYFSETQRNKGNFPGRFSGRQFSNSRSEMNVSTLELGDSALYLCASSTDRSLNNEKLFFGSGTQLSVL.

The chain couples TRBV2 to TRBJ1-4, with D hard to call. Trimming shortened V by 4 bases and J by 5 bases, and 14 bases separated the two germline ends. The CDR3 consists of 15 residues. Germline assignment: CDR1 SNHLY and CDR2 FYNNEI. The chain's CDR3 is CASSGRGFSNEKLFF. DNA for the CDR3: TGTGCCAGCAGTGGGCGGGGATTCTCAAATGAAAAACTGTTTTTT. Combining the CDR3 with reference TRBV2 and TRBJ1-4 gives the whole variable domain EPEVTQTPSHQVTQMGQEVILRCVPISNHLYFYWYRQILGQKVEFLVSFYNNEISEKSEIFDDQFSVERPDGSNFTLKIRSTKLEDSAMYFCASSGRGFSNEKLFFGSGTQLSVL.

The rearrangement joins TRBV28 to TRBJ2-1, with a possible D match to TRBD1 (6 bases). The length of the CDR3 is 13 residues. The V end lost 7 bases, the J end lost 4 bases, and 11 bases lay between the germline ends. CDR1 MDHEN and CDR2 SYDVKM come from the germline V gene. The CDR3 sequence is CASTPQGYNEQFF. DNA for the CDR3: TGTGCCAGCACACCACAGGGTTACAATGAGCAGTTCTTC.

The CDR3 reads CASSPFRRNEQFF. In DNA, the CDR3 is TGTGCCAGCAGTCCTTTTAGGCGAAATGAGCAGTTCTTC. V gene TRBV27 combines with J gene TRBJ2-1; D not resolved. The CDR3 is made up of 13 amino acids. Germline CDR1 and CDR2: MNHEY and SMNVEV (reference sequence). The germline V and J ends were trimmed by 5 bases and 7 bases, with 12 bases remaining between them.

This clone was seen only once. This chain connects TRBV18 to TRBJ2-5, with 8 positions matching TRBD2. CDR3 length: 15 residues. Unmatched junction bases numbered 10, after V lost 5 bases and J lost 5 bases. Germline lookup yields CDR1 KGHSH and CDR2 LQKENI. The DNA for the CDR3 is TGTGCCAGCTCAACAAAAGCGGGAGAGAGGGAGACCCAGTACTTC. It translates to CASSTKAGERETQYF.

The V and J genes are TRBV7-8 and TRBJ1-1, with D unclear. The CDR3 loop spans 13 amino acids. V was clipped by 2 bases and J by 10 bases, with 14 bases between them. Germline V gives CDR1 SGHVS, CDR2 FQNEAQ. The CDR3 DNA follows: TGTGCCAGCAGCTTAAACAGCCTGATGGTAGCTTTCTTT. Amino acids: CASSLNSLMVAFF.

The chain uses TRBV5-1 and TRBJ2-7; perhaps TRBD2 as D (5 bases). CDR1 SGHRS and CDR2 YFSETQ come from the germline V gene. Trimming cost V 0 bases and J 5 bases, with 18 bases left between them. This CDR3 is built from 16 residues. CDR3 sequence (DNA): TGCGCCAGCAGCTTGGCACGGACTCCGGTGACGGACGAGCAGTACTTC. Protein: CASSLARTPVTDEQYF.

The CDR3 DNA sequence: TGCGCCAGCAGCCCGGGGAACTACAATGAGCAGTTCTTC. Protein sequence: CASSPGNYNEQFF. The rearrangement links TRBV5-1 to TRBJ2-1, with D maybe TRBD2 (5 bases). CDR1 and CDR2 (germline): SGHRS, YFSETQ. V lost 4 bases and J 3 bases, leaving 8 bases between the germline ends. CDR3 size: 13 residues.

This clone was picked up one time. The rearrangement links TRBV28 to TRBJ1-2; the D gene is possibly TRBD1 (5 bases). V was shortened by 8 bases and J by 4 bases, with 11 bases between the two germline ends. Germline assignment: CDR1 MDHEN and CDR2 SYDVKM. The CDR3 extends over 12 amino acids. The CDR3 reads CASFSQGYGYTF. CDR3 DNA sequence: TGTGCCAGCTTTAGCCAGGGCTATGGCTACACCTTC.

J is TRBJ1-5 and V is TRBV28; no reliable D call. CDR1 and CDR2 from the germline V gene are MDHEN and SYDVKM. Trimming stripped 3 bases from V and 0 bases from J, with 9 bases between. This CDR3 has 15 amino acids. In DNA, the CDR3 is TGTGCCAGCAGTTTGCCTGCGTATAGCAATCAGCCCCAGCATTTT. This sequence encodes CASSLPAYSNQPQHF. Full variable domain (remainder filled in from reference TRBV28 and TRBJ1-5): DVKVTQSSRYLVKRTGEKVFLECVQDMDHENMFWYRQDPGLGLRLIYFSYDVKMKEKGDIPEGYSVSREKKERFSLILESASTNQTSMYLCASSLPAYSNQPQHFGDGTRLSIL.

V gene TRBV11-3 combines with J gene TRBJ2-5, with 8 bases lining up with TRBD2. Per germline, CDR1 SGHNT and CDR2 YENEEA. The trim removed 5 bases at V and 3 bases at J, leaving 14 bases unmatched. The CDR3 runs to 17 residues. CDR3 protein: CASSHPAWGAGEETQYF. The CDR3 bases are TGTGCCAGCAGCCATCCGGCGTGGGGAGCGGGAGAAGAGACCCAGTACTTC.

This clone has just one count. V and J are TRBV30 and TRBJ1-4, with D possibly matching TRBD1 (6 bases). Germline V lookup: CDR1 GTSNPN, CDR2 SVGIG (reference sequence). Trimming cost V 7 bases and J 7 bases, with 25 bases left between them. The CDR3 extends over 16 amino acids. The chain's CDR3 is CASDYRDTQRGEKLFF. CDR3 coding DNA: TGTGCCTCGGACTACCGGGACACCCAAAGAGGTGAAAAACTGTTTTTT.

Of note for this clone: Other DNA sequences within the sample encode an identical CDR3. The chain recombines TRBV6-5 with TRBJ2-7; 7 bases line up with TRBD1. CDR3 length equals 13 residues. Germline CDR1 and CDR2: MNHEY and SVGAGI. The ends lost 2 bases at V and 3 bases at J; junction bases unmatched: 1. The CDR3 spells CASSYRQGYEQYF. For the CDR3, the DNA is TGTGCCAGCAGTTACAGACAGGGCTACGAGCAGTACTTC.

The V gene is TRBV29-1, the J gene TRBJ1-1; D is possibly TRBD1 (6 bases). Germline V CDR1 and CDR2: SQVTM, ANQGSEA. The CDR3 is 16 amino acids. Deletions cut 5 bases from V and 6 bases from J, with 25 bases between. CDR3 sequence: CSVYPADYQGKAEAFF. In DNA, the CDR3 is TGCAGCGTTTACCCCGCGGATTATCAGGGGAAGGCTGAAGCTTTCTTT.

J is TRBJ2-7 and V is TRBV7-9, with a possible D match to TRBD2 (6 bases). Germline CDR1 and CDR2: SEHNR and FQNEAQ (reference sequence). The length of the CDR3 is 16 residues. V lost 5 bases and J lost 5, with 22 bases in between. CDR3 DNA sequence: TGTGCCAGCAGCCACACGAATAGCGGCCCAAGGCACGAGCAGTACTTC. This translates into CASSHTNSGPRHEQYF.

V and J are TRBV28 and TRBJ2-7, with unresolved D. Per the germline V gene, CDR1 is MDHEN and CDR2 is SYDVKM. V dropped 5 bases and J dropped 0 bases, with 11 bases sitting between them. The length of the CDR3 is 14 residues. The DNA of the CDR3 is TGTGCCAGCAGTCCGTTCTACGGCTCCTACGAGCAGTACTTC. Protein product: CASSPFYGSYEQYF.

A note on this clone: This CDR3 is also generated by other DNA sequences in the sample. The CDR3 nucleotides read TGTGCCAGCAGCTATGACAGGAACACTGAAGCTTTCTTT. Translating gives CASSYDRNTEAFF. The chain links TRBV6-5 to TRBJ1-1; D possibly corresponds to TRBD1 (5 bases). The germline V gene has CDR1 MNHEY and CDR2 SVGAGI. This CDR3 spans 13 amino acids. Trimming cost V 6 bases and J 1 base, with 9 bases left between them.

This rearrangement joins TRBV4-2 to TRBJ1-4; a weak D match, TRBD1 (5 bases). The CDR3 length is 16 residues. Per the germline V gene, CDR1 is LGHNA and CDR2 is YNFKEQ. Trimming left V 0 bases short and J 8 bases short, with 16 bases between. CDR3: CASSQELANGGEKLFF. The CDR3 DNA follows: TGTGCCAGCAGCCAAGAATTGGCAAACGGGGGGGAAAAACTGTTTTTT.

This clone was seen a single time. The chain recombines TRBV6-1 with TRBJ2-2; D call uncertain. This CDR3 is built from 14 residues. The ends were cut back, 2 bases at V and 6 bases at J, with 10 bases in the middle. CDR1 is MNHNS and CDR2 is SASEGT in the germline V gene. In DNA form, the CDR3 reads TGTGCCAGCAGTGAATTAATGAGTTCCGGGGAGCTGTTTTTT. This codes for CASSELMSSGELFF.

V is TRBV29-1 and J is TRBJ2-5; 8 bases match TRBD2. The tail of the sequence fits TRBJ2-7 better, so the J call may be wrong. In germline, CDR1 is SQVTM, CDR2 ANQGSEA. The CDR3 sequence is 12 residues long. CDR3 in DNA: TGCAGCGTGAGCGGGAGCACCTACGAGCAGTACTTC. Protein sequence: CSVSGSTYEQYF.

This chain links TRBV13 with TRBJ2-3; 7 positions agree with TRBD1. This CDR3 comprises 16 residues. CDR1 and CDR2 (germline): PRHDT, FYEKMQ (reference sequence). V was pared by 7 bases and J by 4 bases, with 14 bases of the junction left unmatched. CDR3 protein: CASNVLRGSSADTQYF. The CDR3 DNA is TGTGCCAGCAACGTTCTCAGGGGGAGTAGCGCAGATACGCAGTATTTT. Variable domain in full (rest from reference TRBV13 and TRBJ2-3): AAGVIQSPRHLIKEKRETATLKCYPIPRHDTVYWYQQGPGQDPQFLISFYEKMQSDKGSIPDRFSAQQFSDYHSELNMSSLELGDSALYFCASNVLRGSSADTQYFGPGTRLTVL.

V is TRBV28 and J is TRBJ2-2; 8 bases are shared with TRBD1. The germline CDR1 and CDR2 sequences are MDHEN and SYDVKM. The junction had 5 bases not matched to a gene; V was cut back by 6 bases and J by 2 bases. The length of the CDR3 is 15 residues. Here the CDR3 DNA reads TGTGCCAGCAGGGCCGACAGGGGAAACACCGGGGAGCTGTTTTTT. This gives the protein CASRADRGNTGELFF.

This rearrangement joins TRBV6-1 to TRBJ1-5, with TRBD1 as a possible D gene (5 bases). Between the trimmed V and J ends, which lost 2 bases and 3 bases, there was a span of 11 bases. Germline CDR1 and CDR2: MNHNS and SASEGT. The CDR3 totals 15 residues. The CDR3 DNA reads TGTGCCAGCAGTGAACTCAGGGAAGACAATCAGCCCCAGCATTTT. It translates to CASSELREDNQPQHF.

This chain uses TRBV2 with TRBJ2-7, with TRBD1 identical over 8 bases. V was pared by 3 bases and J by 6 bases, with 4 bases of the junction left unmatched. The CDR3 is made up of 13 amino acids. In germline, CDR1 is SNHLY, CDR2 FYNNEI. The CDR3 coding sequence is TGTGCCAGCAGTGAGGGCAGGGGGCTCGAGCAGTACTTC. It translates to CASSEGRGLEQYF. The whole variable domain, filled in from reference TRBV2 and TRBJ2-7, reads EPEVTQTPSHQVTQMGQEVILRCVPISNHLYFYWYRQILGQKVEFLVSFYNNEISEKSEIFDDQFSVERPDGSNFTLKIRSTKLEDSAMYFCASSEGRGLEQYFGPGTRLTVT.